This T cell receptor (beta chain) was recovered during a study of CD8 T cells in Susac syndrome (dated by TCRdb to between 2018 and 2020). As for the study more broadly: Among the Susac syndrome patients who were sequenced, clinically active disease was present in about six and clinical remission was observed in eight or nine. At blood withdrawal, Susac syndrome patients were either therapy-naive, taking corticosteroids (in some cases with IVIg as well), or taking IVIg alone. The study used repertoire sequencing to test whether antigen drove CD8+ T cell activation and differentiation in Susac syndrome.

RNA was extracted with the RNeasy kit and about 0.5 to 1 ug was reverse transcribed using random hexamers. TCR beta CDR3 regions were amplified with the immunoSEQ multiplex PCR assay covering 54 Vbeta and 13 Jbeta segments. PCR amplification bias was corrected using a synthetic template baseline for primer optimization and computational correction. Concerning the study's data processing: Reads were assigned to V, D and J genes according to IMGT and analyzed in immunoSEQ Analyzer, with only productive sequences retained. Clonality was calculated as one minus the Shannon entropy normalized by log2 of the number of productive unique sequences. For each patient and control, public and private clones were evaluated within the 100 most prevalent clones. A clone was defined as Susac-specific if it was absent from the healthy and MS cohorts, from over 1,000 published viral clones and from other ImmuneACCESS disease sequences. TCRdb applied fastp at Q25 and MiXCR to the public reads, then kept only in-frame beta chains. A single entry per CDR3 protein holds the most common genes and DNA from its merged rows. TCRdb assigned the V and J calls; the authors' analysis was not used. The sample records 95,000 to 150,000 distinct CDR3 sequences, 96% of which are singletons. Roughly 0.14% of the sample is taken by the ten largest.

Peripheral blood CD8+ and CD4+ T cells from healthy donors, Susac syndrome patients and multiple sclerosis patients were profiled by high-throughput TCR beta sequencing. The Susac syndrome patients fulfilled recently defined diagnostic criteria for either definite or probable disease. Bulk CD8+ and CD4+ T cells were purified by magnetic negative isolation, while CD8+ TEMRA cells were enriched using FACS. Blood was drawn into EDTA tubes, processed within 24 hours, and PBMCs were isolated by density gradient centrifugation. PBMCs intended for TCR sequencing were cryopreserved in liquid nitrogen and were subsequently thawed in a 37 degrees C water bath. The sorted or isolated CD4+, CD8+ and CD8+ TEMRA cells had a purity of 90% or higher. The investigation overall reported the following: No clonal expansion was detected in the CD4+ T cell repertoire of Susac syndrome patients. The study acknowledged that relatively few individuals were included in the TCR sequencing and HLA analysis.

The trim is 1 base for V and 1 base for J, with a gap of 6 bases between the germline ends. There are 14 amino acids in the CDR3, from cysteine to phenylalanine inclusive. Just the 42-base CDR3 DNA is kept, in frame starting at base 1. The germline V gene encodes CDR1 MGHRA and CDR2 YSYEKL. On this clonotype itself: Its antigen is not yet known. Nothing much larger sits one base from this clone, and base qualities are not available.

The receptor was derived from a human donor with Susac syndrome. This chain joins TRBV4-1 to TRBJ2-3, with the D gene call left open. The material sequenced was CD4+ T cells from PBMCs. The CDR3 loop reads CASSQGLGTDTQYF. Here is the DNA: TGCGCCAGCAGCCAAGGGTTGGGCACAGATACGCAGTATTTT.